One sample yielded the 15 T cell receptor beta chains listed below, sequenced in a study of PD-L1 blockade in urothelial cancer (dated by TCRdb to about 2017). The sample's time point label, decoded: peripheral blood 6 weeks after treatment start. Libraries were constructed by the immunoSEQ multiplex PCR assay. The table was pulled from immuneACCESS by TCRdb, which kept in-frame rearrangements only. Such tables lose some clones; where checked, under half of the loss comes from unresolved V genes, and the rest has no known cause. The sample table holds roughly 46,000 clones, of which around 85% were seen once. Of the sample, approximately 1.8% is held by the ten largest clones. Sequencing used PBMCs, obtained around atezolizumab (anti-PD-L1) treatment. These receptors all come from a man in his fifties with urothelial cancer.

The chain combines TRBV21-1 with TRBJ2-5; TRBD2 was called by the table and not checked on the DNA. TRBV21-1 counts as a pseudogene. This CDR3 is 17 amino acids long. Here the CDR3 reads CASSKSSPSGGQETQYF. CDR3 sequence (DNA): TGTGCCAGCAGCAAATCTAGTCCTAGCGGGGGACAAGAGACCCAGTACTTC.

J is TRBJ2-5 and V is TRBV27; tentative D call: TRBD2 (7 bases). The V and J ends lost 3 bases and 2 bases respectively, with 19 bases between them. CDR1 is MNHEY, CDR2 SMNVEV, per germline (reference sequence). The CDR3 extends over 17 amino acids. For the CDR3, the DNA is TGTGCCAGCAGTTTTGGAGGGGGGGGATTTAGTCAAGAGACCCAGTACTTC. Residues: CASSFGGGGFSQETQYF.

The gene calls are TRBV27 and TRBJ2-3; 9 bases fit TRBD2. V gave up 6 bases and J gave up 0 bases; unmatched junction bases: 1. CDR1 and CDR2 (germline): MNHEY, SMNVEV (reference sequence). CDR3 size: 14 residues. CDR3 protein: CASSTSGSTDTQYF. CDR3 nucleotide sequence: TGTGCCAGCAGCACTAGCGGGAGCACAGATACGCAGTATTTT.

The sample holds a few counts of this clone. The chain carries TRBV18 and TRBJ2-1; TRBD2 matches at 13 bases. The junction had 4 bases not matched to a gene; V was cut back by 3 bases and J by 5 bases. Germline CDR1 reads KGHSH; CDR2 reads LQKENI. CDR3 length equals 16 residues. As DNA, the CDR3 is TGTGCCAGCTCACCGACTAGCGGGAGGAACGACAATGAGCAGTTCTTC. This translates into CASSPTSGRNDNEQFF.

The genes are TRBV7-2 and TRBJ2-1, with TRBD2 as a possible D gene (6 bases). The CDR3 consists of 13 residues. Germline V gene lookup returns CDR1 SGHTA and CDR2 FQGNSA. Trimming left V 2 bases short and J 9 bases short, with 11 bases between. The CDR3 sequence: CASSLYQGGEQFF. The CDR3 nucleotides read TGTGCCAGCAGCTTATACCAGGGAGGTGAGCAGTTCTTC.

The V call is TRBV19, the J call TRBJ1-5, with 7 bases identical to TRBD1. The CDR3 covers 17 residues. V was pared by 2 bases and J by 0 bases, with 7 bases of the junction left unmatched. The germline CDR1 and CDR2 sequences are LNHDA and SQIVND (reference sequence). CDR3 nucleotides: TGTGCCAGTAGTATACCCCAGGGACAGTATAGCAATCAGCCCCAGCATTTT. Translating gives CASSIPQGQYSNQPQHF.

The genes are TRBV7-7 and TRBJ1-2, with TRBD1 matching 9 bases. The CDR3 runs 15 residues. The germline CDR1 and CDR2 sequences are SSHAT and FNYEAQ (reference sequence). J gave up 3 bases and V 5 bases, and 7 bases lay outside the gene matches. CDR3 nucleotide sequence: TGTGCCAGCAGCGTCTACAGGGGGCCGGACTATGGCTACACCTTC. It translates to CASSVYRGPDYGYTF.

CDR3 bases: TGTGCCAGCAGTGCGCACGCGGGGGCGCAAGAGACCCAGTACTTC. Translation gives CASSAHAGAQETQYF. The V gene is TRBV6-4, the J gene TRBJ2-5, with D possibly being TRBD2 (7 bases). The V end was cut by 4 bases, the J end by 2 bases, with 14 bases between. Germline assignment: CDR1 MRHNA and CDR2 SNTAGT. The CDR3 runs 15 residues.

This rearrangement joins TRBV6-5 to TRBJ2-6, with D perhaps TRBD1 (5 bases). This CDR3 contains 15 residues. The germline V and J ends were trimmed by 5 bases and 4 bases, with 12 bases remaining between them. Germline-derived CDR1 and CDR2 are MNHEY and SVGAGI. CDR3 sequence: CASSAQGTGANVLTF. CDR3 nucleotide sequence: TGTGCCAGCAGTGCTCAGGGTACCGGGGCCAACGTCCTGACTTTC.

The chain is built from TRBV2 and TRBJ2-3, with D possibly TRBD2 on 6 matching bases. Germline V gene lookup returns CDR1 SNHLY and CDR2 FYNNEI. Trimming removed 8 bases from V and 4 bases from J, with 13 bases in between. This CDR3 has 13 residues. In nucleotides, the CDR3 is TGTGCCAGCCGATGGCGGGAATCAGATACGCAGTATTTT. This translates into CASRWRESDTQYF.

This CDR3 reads CASSRWGTPGQKRDGYTF. The DNA of the CDR3 is TGTGCCAGCAGCAGGTGGGGTACACCGGGACAAAAGAGGGATGGCTACACCTTC. The gene calls are TRBV5-4 and TRBJ1-2; D possibly corresponds to TRBD1 (6 bases). Germline loops: CDR1 SGHNT, CDR2 YYREEE (reference sequence). Trimming removed 4 bases from V and 6 bases from J, with 28 bases in between. The CDR3 runs 18 residues.

V and J are TRBV28 and TRBJ1-3, with 8 nucleotides matching TRBD1. V gave up 3 bases and J gave up 0 bases; unmatched junction bases: 1. The CDR3 has 15 residues. From germline, CDR1 is MDHEN and CDR2 SYDVKM. CDR3 in amino acids: CASSFTGGSGNTIYF. The CDR3 DNA reads TGTGCCAGCAGTTTCACAGGGGGCTCTGGAAACACCATATATTTT.

The rearrangement links TRBV6-6 to TRBJ1-2; D gene ambiguous. The CDR3 sequence is 14 residues long. CDR1 is MNHNY, CDR2 SVGAGI, per germline (reference sequence). Trimming left V 5 bases short and J 4 bases short, with 14 bases between. In nucleotides, the CDR3 is TGTGCCAGCAGTCTGGACTCCAGCACCTATGGCTACACCTTC. Translation gives CASSLDSSTYGYTF.

The V call is TRBV7-2, the J call TRBJ2-5; 11 nucleotides agree with TRBD2. V gave up 6 bases and J gave up 0 bases; unmatched junction bases: 3. This CDR3 is built from 15 residues. Per germline, CDR1 SGHTA and CDR2 FQGNSA. The CDR3 spells CASRGLADYQETQYF. CDR3 bases: TGTGCCAGCAGGGGACTAGCGGACTACCAAGAGACCCAGTACTTC.

In this sample, this clone turned up a few times. The genes are TRBV5-1 and TRBJ2-1, with TRBD2 identical over 8 bases. The CDR3 runs to 16 residues. The germline V gene encodes CDR1 SGHRS and CDR2 YFSETQ. J gave up 5 bases and V 0 bases, and 7 bases lay outside the gene matches. The CDR3 here is CASSLASGSRNNEQFF. As DNA, the CDR3 is TGCGCCAGCAGCTTGGCCAGCGGGAGTAGGAACAATGAGCAGTTCTTC.